These 27 T cell receptor beta chains share one sample of origin, sequenced in a study of cytomegalovirus exposure and HLA in healthy donors. PCR used 60 Vbeta primers and 13 Jbeta primers. The data were produced by immunoSEQ multiplex PCR, yet TCRdb's version contains in-frame clones alone and is incomplete. The profile shows about 80,000 clones, 60% to 80% of them singletons. Input material: PBMCs. Receptors originate from a woman between 45 and 60 years old in good health and CMV-seropositive.

This chain connects TRBV27 to TRBJ1-5, with 10 bases fitting TRBD1. Germline CDR1 is MNHEY and CDR2 is SMNVEV (reference sequence). CDR3 length equals 15 residues. The ends lost 2 bases at V and 3 bases at J; junction bases unmatched: 1. The DNA for the CDR3 is TGTGCCAGCAGTTTAGGGACAGGGGCCAATCAGCCCCAGCATTTT. Encoded protein: CASSLGTGANQPQHF.

This clone was found once. The V gene is TRBV7-8, the J gene TRBJ2-3, with 10 positions matching TRBD2. Germline trimming cut 5 bases from V and 7 bases from J; bases unmatched to any gene: 15. CDR3 length: 17 residues. Germline-derived CDR1 and CDR2 are SGHVS and FQNEAQ. The CDR3 here is CASSQPVLAGAPNTQYF. The CDR3 DNA sequence: TGTGCCAGCAGCCAGCCCGTTCTAGCGGGAGCTCCGAATACGCAGTATTTT.

The chain carries TRBV2 and TRBJ2-5; 13 bases fit TRBD2. This CDR3 has 16 residues. Losses at the gene ends were 4 bases for V and 6 bases for J; bases not matched to a gene: 8. Germline-derived CDR1 and CDR2 are SNHLY and FYNNEI. For the CDR3, the DNA is TGTGCCAGCAGTGCCCGACTAGCGGGGGGCGGCAAGACCCAGTACTTC. It encodes CASSARLAGGGKTQYF.

The chain uses TRBV6-5 and TRBJ1-2; no reliable D call. V dropped 0 bases and J dropped 0 bases, with 5 bases sitting between them. The V gene's germline CDR1 is MNHEY and CDR2 SVGAGI. This CDR3 is built from 14 residues. The CDR3 coding sequence is TGTGCCAGCAGTTACTCGGCAGCTAACTATGGCTACACCTTC. Its protein is CASSYSAANYGYTF.

With respect to this clone: Mismatch with germline at one junction end may stem from a read error. V usage is TRBV7-9 and J usage is TRBJ1-1; the match to TRBD1 covers 9 bases. CDR1 and CDR2 (germline): SEHNR, FQNEAQ (reference sequence). CDR3 length equals 16 residues. CDR3 region: CSSSPPGTGMGTEAFF. CDR3 DNA sequence: TGTTCCAGCAGCCCCCCCGGGACAGGGATGGGCACTGAAGCTTTCTTT.

The rearrangement joins TRBV6-1 to TRBJ2-3, with 8 nucleotides matching TRBD2. Trimming removed 6 bases from V and 4 bases from J; junction bases left unmatched: 9. Germline values: CDR1 MNHNS, CDR2 SASEGT. This CDR3 is 15 amino acids long. DNA for the CDR3: TGTGCCAGCAGAATAGCGGGGTTCGGCGCAGATACGCAGTATTTT. Translated: CASRIAGFGADTQYF.

Written as DNA, the CDR3 is TGTGCCACCGAAGAGAGGGGAGGGGACGGCTACACCTTC. Residues: CATEERGGDGYTF. V is TRBV15 and J is TRBJ1-2, with D possibly being TRBD1 (5 bases). Looked up from germline, CDR1 is LNHNV and CDR2 is YYDKDF (reference sequence). This CDR3 has 13 residues. V was pared by 8 bases and J by 8 bases, with 18 bases between.

The DNA of the CDR3 is TGTGCCAGCAGCCAGACAGCAACTAATGAAAAACTGTTTTTT. It is translated as CASSQTATNEKLFF. The chain links TRBV7-9 to TRBJ1-4, with a possible D match to TRBD1 (5 bases). This CDR3 has 14 amino acids. Germline V gives CDR1 SEHNR, CDR2 FQNEAQ (reference sequence). Trimming pared 5 bases from V and 0 bases from J, leaving 7 bases between.

The rearrangement links TRBV5-4 to TRBJ2-7; 8 bases are shared with TRBD2. This CDR3 comprises 15 residues. V lost 4 bases, J lost 1 base, and 7 bases stayed unmatched. Per germline, CDR1 SGHNT and CDR2 YYREEE (reference sequence). This chain's CDR3 is CASSDPRGGSYEQYF. The CDR3 bases are TGTGCCAGCAGCGATCCCCGGGGGGGTTCCTACGAGCAGTACTTC.

V gene TRBV28 combines with J gene TRBJ2-3; 15 bases match TRBD2. The CDR3 runs 18 residues. Germline V gives CDR1 MDHEN, CDR2 SYDVKM. V shed 2 bases, J shed 6 bases, and the junction held 9 bases outside the gene matches. CDR3 nucleotide sequence: TGTGCCAGCAGTTTAACGGGACTAGCGGGGGGTATCCTGGATACGCAGTATTTT. Translating gives CASSLTGLAGGILDTQYF.

The rearrangement links TRBV18 to TRBJ1-2; the D gene is possibly TRBD1 (5 bases). V shed 6 bases and J shed 14 bases, with 16 bases lying between them. In germline, CDR1 is KGHSH, CDR2 LQKENI. CDR3 size: 11 residues. CDR3 sequence reads: CASSTGGGRTF. In DNA form, the CDR3 reads TGTGCCAGCTCCACCGGCGGGGGAAGGACCTTC.

The V call is TRBV10-1, the J call TRBJ1-1; 9 bases agree with TRBD1. J lost 5 bases, V lost 3 bases, and 4 bases had no gene match. Per germline, CDR1 WNHNN and CDR2 SYGVQD (reference sequence). CDR3 length: 14 residues. The CDR3 DNA reads TGCGCCAGCAGTGATCACAGGGGGCCAACTGAAGCTTTCTTT. This codes for CASSDHRGPTEAFF.

The sample holds a few counts of this clone. The CDR3 coding sequence is TGTGCCAGCAGCCTACCCCCAGGGGCGCACACTGAAGCTTTCTTT. Protein product: CASSLPPGAHTEAFF. The chain carries TRBV11-3 and TRBJ1-1; TRBD1 is a possible D gene (6 bases). V shed 5 bases and J shed 3 bases, with 16 bases lying between them. The CDR3 totals 15 residues. Germline V gene lookup returns CDR1 SGHNT and CDR2 YENEEA.

The CDR3 spells CASSWQGTSYGYTF. In nucleotides, the CDR3 is TGTGCCAGCAGCTGGCAGGGGACATCCTATGGCTACACCTTC. The chain carries TRBV5-6 and TRBJ1-2, with D possibly matching TRBD1 (6 bases). The CDR3 spans 14 residues. The germline gives CDR1 SGHDT, CDR2 YYEEEE. Trimming left V 3 bases short and J 4 bases short, with 13 bases between.

The V call is TRBV11-2, the J call TRBJ2-2; 7 nucleotides agree with TRBD1. CDR3 length: 16 residues. Unmatched junction bases numbered 14, after V lost 5 bases and J lost 8 bases. In germline, CDR1 is SGHAT, CDR2 FQNNGV. The CDR3 loop reads CASSPEGAAVRGELFF. In DNA form, the CDR3 reads TGTGCCAGCAGCCCTGAGGGGGCCGCCGTGAGGGGGGAGCTGTTTTTT.

The chain has TRBV4-1 and TRBJ2-2, with 8 bases identical to TRBD1. Germline V lookup: CDR1 MGHRA, CDR2 YSYEKL. The CDR3 contains 15 residues. J gave up 5 bases and V 0 bases, and 2 bases lay outside the gene matches. The CDR3 DNA is TGCGCCAGCAGCCAAGAAGGACAGGGAACCGGGGAGCTGTTTTTT. It specifies CASSQEGQGTGELFF.

The CDR3 region has the DNA TGCGCCAGCAGTGAACCGGGACACAACACTGAAGCTTTCTTT. Protein: CASSEPGHNTEAFF. The chain employs TRBV4-1 and TRBJ1-1, with D perhaps TRBD1 (6 bases). CDR1 MGHRA and CDR2 YSYEKL come from the germline V gene. The CDR3 has 14 residues. The ends were cut back, 6 bases at V and 2 bases at J, with 13 bases in the middle.

The chain links TRBV6-5 to TRBJ1-2; D may be TRBD1 (5 bases). Germline values: CDR1 MNHEY, CDR2 SVGAGI. The CDR3 consists of 15 residues. V gave up 4 bases and J gave up 4 bases, with 16 bases separating them. Here the CDR3 reads CASSSPGEGLYGYTF. CDR3 DNA sequence: TGTGCCAGCAGTTCTCCCGGCGAGGGACTCTATGGCTACACCTTC.

The V call is TRBV7-3, the J call TRBJ1-2; tentatively, D is TRBD1 (5 bases). Trimming cost V 2 bases and J 2 bases, with 12 bases left between them. CDR1 and CDR2 from the germline V gene are SGHTA and FQGTGA. The length of the CDR3 is 15 residues. CDR3 in DNA: TGTGCCAGCAGCTTACGTGGTTCAGGGAACTATGGCTACACCTTC. Amino acids: CASSLRGSGNYGYTF.

The J gene is TRBJ2-5, the V gene TRBV5-1, with 10 positions matching TRBD2. V was pared by 4 bases and J by 0 bases, with 6 bases of the junction left unmatched. This CDR3 comprises 16 residues. The germline V gene encodes CDR1 SGHRS and CDR2 YFSETQ. CDR3 in DNA: TGCGCCAGCAGCCCGACTAGCGGGCGGTACCAAGAGACCCAGTACTTC. Its protein product is CASSPTSGRYQETQYF.

The rearrangement joins TRBV18 to TRBJ2-1, with no clear D. The V end lost 2 bases, the J end lost 0 bases, and 11 bases lay between the germline ends. In germline, CDR1 is KGHSH, CDR2 LQKENI. CDR3 length: 16 residues. The CDR3 is CASSPFLGSSYNEQFF. CDR3 coding DNA: TGTGCCAGCTCACCATTCCTCGGTAGCTCCTACAATGAGCAGTTCTTC.

The chain links TRBV4-1 to TRBJ1-1; no reliable D call. The germline V and J ends were trimmed by 3 bases and 4 bases, with 15 bases remaining between them. The CDR3 has 15 amino acids. Germline V lookup: CDR1 MGHRA, CDR2 YSYEKL. In DNA, the CDR3 is TGCGCCAGCAGCCACGTTGGTCGACGGAGCACTGAAGCTTTCTTT. Translation: CASSHVGRRSTEAFF.

V gene TRBV5-4 combines with J gene TRBJ1-2; TRBD1 is a possible D gene (5 bases). The CDR3 runs to 15 residues. V was cut by 1 base and J by 3 bases, with 13 bases left in between. Germline values: CDR1 SGHNT, CDR2 YYREEE (reference sequence). The CDR3 sequence: CASSLIDSPYYGYTF. CDR3 in DNA: TGTGCCAGCAGCTTGATCGACAGCCCCTACTATGGCTACACCTTC.

The V call is TRBV19, the J call TRBJ1-5, with 9 bases lining up with TRBD1. CDR3 length equals 16 residues. Germline assignment: CDR1 LNHDA and CDR2 SQIVND (reference sequence). The junction had 10 bases not matched to a gene; V was cut back by 5 bases and J by 5 bases. CDR3 coding DNA: TGTGCCAGTAGTGCGACAGGGGGGCATCGGGATCAGCCCCAGCATTTT. Encoded protein: CASSATGGHRDQPQHF.

The CDR3 loop is CASSLTGADTIYF. Written as DNA, the CDR3 is TGTGCCAGCAGCTTGACAGGGGCGGACACCATATATTTT. The rearrangement joins TRBV11-2 to TRBJ1-3; 8 positions match TRBD1. This CDR3 is 13 amino acids long. Trimming took 3 bases from V and 8 from J; bases not matched to a gene: 3. Germline V CDR1 and CDR2: SGHAT, FQNNGV.

This sequence joins TRBV20-1 and TRBJ1-1; D gene ambiguous. V was cut by 0 bases and J by 6 bases, with 5 bases left in between. This CDR3 comprises 11 residues. Germline CDR1 DFQATT, CDR2 SNEGSKA (reference sequence). CDR3 in DNA: TGCAGTGCTAGAGATCGGTCTGAAGCTTTCTTT. As protein: CSARDRSEAFF.

The genes are TRBV18 and TRBJ1-1; 9 bases align to TRBD1. Germline V lookup: CDR1 KGHSH, CDR2 LQKENI. The CDR3 length is 14 residues. The V segment lost 6 bases and the J segment 7 bases; nucleotides outside the gene matches: 9. CDR3 coding DNA: TGTGCCAGCTCGGCTCGACAGGGGGACGGTGAAGCTTTCTTT. Encoded protein: CASSARQGDGEAFF.